Listed below are T cell receptor beta chains from one sample, sequenced in a study of T cell changes during pregnancy in multiple sclerosis. Sequencing was performed with immunoSEQ multiplex PCR; in TCRdb, only in-frame clones are kept and a portion is missing. In the table there are just over 90,000 clones, roughly 91% of which are singletons. The sample here was peripheral blood, taken after pregnancy. Every receptor here comes from a female donor in good health, enrolled as a control in a pregnancy study. Both conserved end residues are part of each CDR3. The D gene is left open where the match is weak. Size values are once, few and many counts, or a class for expanded clones, and some rows have none.

j_call,clone_size,v_call,d_call,cdr3_aa,cdr3_nt
TRBJ2-3,-,TRBV7-6,-,CASSSKQTTDTQYF,TGTGCCAGCAGCTCGAAACAGACCACAGATACGCAGTATTTT
TRBJ1-5,-,TRBV7-9,-,CASSLGYTGDQPQHF,TGTGCCAGCAGCTTAGGGTACACCGGGGATCAGCCCCAGCATTTT
TRBJ2-7,-,TRBV6-1,-,CASSDPGDRVRSF,TGTGCCAGCAGTGACCCGGGAGACAGGGTACGGAGCTTC
TRBJ2-7,-,TRBV23-1,-,CASSLANLRQGHAYEQYF,TGCGCCAGCAGTCTAGCCAATCTTAGGCAGGGACACGCCTACGAGCAGTACTTC
TRBJ1-2,-,TRBV15,-,CATSRVDRDNYGYTF,TGTGCCACCAGCAGAGTGGACAGAGATAACTATGGCTACACCTTC
TRBJ1-1,-,TRBV5-1,-,CASSLWGGNTEAFF,TGCGCCAGCAGTCTATGGGGGGGGAACACTGAAGCTTTCTTT
TRBJ2-2,-,TRBV9,TRBD1,CACGTGGDPRELFF,TGTGCCTGCGGGACAGGGGGCGACCCCCGGGAGCTGTTTTTT
TRBJ2-6,once,TRBV28,-,CASSSIYEAGANVLTF,TGTGCCAGCAGTTCCATCTACGAAGCTGGGGCCAACGTCCTGACTTTC
TRBJ2-1,-,TRBV27,-,CASSYSSYNEQFF,TGTGCCAGCAGTTATAGCTCCTACAATGAGCAGTTCTTC
TRBJ2-1,-,TRBV9,TRBD1,CASSAARGQGSSYNEQFF,TGTGCCAGCAGCGCGGCAAGGGGACAGGGAAGCTCCTACAATGAGCAGTTCTTC
TRBJ2-7,-,TRBV19,-,CASSISYGGRGEQYF,TGTGCCAGTAGTATATCTTACGGGGGTAGGGGCGAGCAGTACTTC
TRBJ2-5,-,TRBV28,TRBD2,CASSFSSGGETQYF,TGTGCCAGCAGTTTTTCGAGCGGGGGGGAGACCCAGTACTTC
TRBJ2-3,-,TRBV27,TRBD2,CASSFSGGGDTQYF,TGTGCCAGCAGTTTTAGCGGGGGTGGAGATACGCAGTATTTT
TRBJ2-7,-,TRBV14,-,CASSQEGVLTHEQYF,TGTGCCAGCAGCCAAGAGGGAGTACTGACCCACGAGCAGTACTTC
TRBJ2-7,-,TRBV27,TRBD1,CASSRQGFNEQYF,TGTGCCAGCAGCCGACAGGGGTTTAACGAGCAGTACTTC
TRBJ2-7,once,TRBV14,TRBD1,CASSQDPGQGPYEQYF,TGTGCCAGCAGCCAGGATCCGGGACAGGGGCCCTACGAGCAGTACTTC
TRBJ1-5,-,TRBV5-4,TRBD1,CASSPDRGSNQPQHF,TGTGCCAGCAGCCCAGACAGGGGGAGCAATCAGCCCCAGCATTTT
TRBJ2-3,-,TRBV5-6,-,CASSRRTGWSTDTQYF,TGTGCCAGCAGCCGAAGGACTGGGTGGAGCACAGATACGCAGTATTTT
TRBJ1-2,-,TRBV9,TRBD1,CASSQGQGARYGYTF,TGTGCCAGCAGCCAAGGACAGGGGGCAAGGTATGGCTACACCTTC
TRBJ2-3,-,TRBV5-4,-,CASSSGRGVEGRAGTQYF,TGTGCCAGCAGCTCGGGTCGCGGGGTAGAGGGCCGGGCGGGTACGCAGTATTTT
TRBJ1-5,-,TRBV5-6,TRBD1,CASSFGTGNQPQHF,TGTGCCAGCAGCTTTGGGACAGGCAATCAGCCCCAGCATTTT
TRBJ1-2,once,TRBV6-5,-,CASSDKLGYTF,TGTGCCAGCAGCGACAAATTAGGCTACACCTTC
TRBJ2-7,-,TRBV30,-,CAWSGGQGGEQYF,TGTGCCTGGAGTGGAGGACAAGGGGGCGAGCAGTACTTC
TRBJ1-1,-,TRBV5-4,TRBD1,CASSLVFDRGTEAFF,TGTGCCAGCAGCTTGGTTTTCGACAGGGGGACTGAAGCTTTCTTT
TRBJ2-3,-,TRBV5-3,-,CARSAQGREDTQYF,TGTGCCAGAAGCGCACAGGGTAGGGAAGATACGCAGTATTTT
TRBJ2-3,-,TRBV7-3,TRBD2,CASSPAGGAGGRRDTQYF,TGTGCCAGCAGCCCCGCGGGAGGAGCGGGGGGGCGTCGAGATACGCAGTATTTT
TRBJ1-2,-,TRBV10-3,-,CAISGSYGYTF,TGTGCCATCAGTGGCAGCTATGGCTACACCTTC
TRBJ1-2,-,TRBV14,-,CASSQAGQYYGYTF,TGTGCCAGCAGCCAAGCTGGACAGTACTATGGCTACACCTTC
TRBJ1-1,-,TRBV5-6,-,CASSSGQNLQAFF,TGTGCCAGCAGCTCCGGACAGAACTTACAAGCTTTCTTT
TRBJ1-2,-,TRBV2,TRBD1,CASSATGTGYGYTF,TGTGCCAGCAGCGCAACCGGGACAGGCTATGGCTACACCTTC
TRBJ2-7,-,TRBV5-6,TRBD1,CASSLKGATYEQYF,TGTGCCAGCAGCTTAAAGGGGGCAACCTACGAGCAGTACTTC
TRBJ2-5,-,TRBV30,-,CAWSPPGRQETQYF,TGTGCCTGGAGTCCGCCCGGCAGGCAAGAGACCCAGTACTTC
TRBJ2-3,-,TRBV7-9,-,CASSLGLGVSTDTQYF,TGTGCCAGCAGTCTAGGGCTAGGGGTTAGCACAGATACGCAGTATTTT
TRBJ1-6,-,TRBV28,-,CASSLTRNPDKSPLHF,TGTGCCAGCAGCTTAACCCGGAATCCGGACAAGTCACCCCTCCACTTT
TRBJ2-2,-,TRBV15,TRBD2,CATSRVAGGTGELFF,TGTGCCACCAGCAGGGTAGCGGGGGGGACCGGGGAGCTGTTTTTT
TRBJ2-2,-,TRBV9,-,CASSVNSGGRSERGYNTGELFF,TGTGCCAGCAGCGTAAATTCCGGGGGCAGGTCGGAGCGGGGTTATAACACCGGGGAGCTGTTTTTT
TRBJ1-1,once,TRBV6-5,-,CASSYSIGGVGTEAFF,TGTGCCAGCAGTTACTCGATAGGCGGGGTTGGTACTGAAGCTTTCTTT
TRBJ2-5,once,TRBV19,-,CASSTGRQETQYF,TGTGCCAGTAGCACTGGGCGCCAAGAGACCCAGTACTTC
TRBJ2-1,-,TRBV18,TRBD2,CASSRLAGGRANEQFF,TGTGCCAGCTCCCGCCTGGCGGGGGGCAGAGCCAATGAGCAGTTCTTC
TRBJ1-1,-,TRBV5-4,TRBD1,CASSSQGAGTEAFF,TGTGCCAGCAGCTCACAGGGGGCGGGTACTGAAGCTTTCTTT
TRBJ2-7,-,TRBV6-1,-,CASTPRGGTYEQYF,TGTGCCAGCACCCCCCGAGGCGGTACCTACGAGCAGTACTTC
TRBJ2-5,-,TRBV5-1,TRBD2,CASSPGLAGSFSQETQYF,TGCGCCAGCAGCCCCGGACTAGCGGGATCCTTCTCCCAAGAGACCCAGTACTTC
TRBJ2-7,-,TRBV7-9,-,CASSLTGASWTASYEQYF,TGTGCCAGCAGCTTAACGGGAGCTTCGTGGACTGCCTCCTACGAGCAGTACTTC
TRBJ2-7,-,TRBV6-5,TRBD1,CASSNLQGFYEQYF,TGTGCCAGCAGCAACCTACAGGGGTTCTACGAGCAGTACTTC
TRBJ2-1,-,TRBV7-9,TRBD2,CASIPYSGGYNEQFF,TGTGCCAGCATCCCTTACAGCGGGGGGTACAATGAGCAGTTCTTC
TRBJ2-1,-,TRBV25-1,-,CASSEGPGRYNEQFF,TGTGCCAGCAGTGAAGGCCCGGGGAGATACAATGAGCAGTTCTTC
TRBJ2-1,once,TRBV9,TRBD1,CASSVGTGLGNEQFF,TGTGCCAGCAGCGTAGGGACAGGGTTGGGCAATGAGCAGTTCTTC
TRBJ1-6,few,TRBV9,-,CASSSSGGSPLHF,TGTGCCAGCAGCTCCTCGGGGGGTTCACCCCTCCACTTT
TRBJ2-7,-,TRBV6-5,-,CASTSLSYEQYF,TGTGCCAGCACCTCTCTCTCCTACGAGCAGTACTTC